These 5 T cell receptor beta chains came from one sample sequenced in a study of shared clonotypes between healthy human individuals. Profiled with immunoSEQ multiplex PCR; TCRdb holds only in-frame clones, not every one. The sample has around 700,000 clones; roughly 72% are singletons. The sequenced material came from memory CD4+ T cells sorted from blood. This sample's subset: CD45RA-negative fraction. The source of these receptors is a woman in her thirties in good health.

CDR3 loop: CASSQDFAETQYF. The CDR3 region has the DNA TGTGCCAGCAGCCAAGATTTCGCGGAGACCCAGTACTTC. V and J are TRBV14 and TRBJ2-5, with D unclear. Between the trimmed V and J ends, which lost 0 bases and 5 bases, there was a span of 7 bases. The CDR3 extends over 13 amino acids. CDR1 is SGHDN, CDR2 FVKESK, per germline.

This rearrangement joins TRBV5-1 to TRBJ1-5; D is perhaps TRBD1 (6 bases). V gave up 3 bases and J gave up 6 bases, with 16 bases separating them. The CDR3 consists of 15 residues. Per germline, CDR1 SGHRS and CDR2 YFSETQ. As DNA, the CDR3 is TGCGCCAGCAGCTCCGACGGGGGCTCTCGTCAGCCCCAGCATTTT. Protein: CASSSDGGSRQPQHF.

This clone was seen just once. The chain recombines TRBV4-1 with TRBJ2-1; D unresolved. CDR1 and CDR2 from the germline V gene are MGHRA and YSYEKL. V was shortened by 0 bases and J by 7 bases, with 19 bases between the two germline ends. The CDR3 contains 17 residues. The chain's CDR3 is CASSQDNAGVIVNEQFF. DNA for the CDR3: TGCGCCAGCAGCCAAGATAATGCAGGCGTGATTGTAAATGAGCAGTTCTTC.

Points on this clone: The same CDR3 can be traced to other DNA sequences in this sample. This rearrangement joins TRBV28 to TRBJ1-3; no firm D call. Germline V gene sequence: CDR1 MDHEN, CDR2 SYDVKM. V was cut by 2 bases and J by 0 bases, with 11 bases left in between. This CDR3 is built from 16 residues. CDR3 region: CASSLDAGDSGNTIYF. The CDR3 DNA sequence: TGTGCCAGCAGTTTAGATGCAGGAGACTCTGGAAACACCATATATTTT.

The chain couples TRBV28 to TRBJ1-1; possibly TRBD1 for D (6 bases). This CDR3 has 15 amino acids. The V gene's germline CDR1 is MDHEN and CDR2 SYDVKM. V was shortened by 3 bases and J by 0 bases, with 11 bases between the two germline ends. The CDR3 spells CASSFAGTLNTEAFF. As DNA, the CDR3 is TGTGCCAGCAGTTTTGCCGGGACATTGAACACTGAAGCTTTCTTT.